This TCR beta chain appears in the sequencing data of a study of T cell clonotyping in hematopoietic cell transplantation. The method was immunoSEQ multiplex PCR; TCRdb's version includes in-frame clones alone and lacks a portion of them. The sample lists just under 9,500 clones; 75% to 80% were seen once. In regard to this clone: Its target is unknown.

The CDR3 runs to 15 residues. Germline CDR1 SGHRS, CDR2 YFSETQ. V gave up 4 bases and J gave up 3 bases; unmatched junction bases: 5. Study conclusions and caveats: Few recipient clonotypes overlapped donors; over 95% were de novo at given depth.

The clonotype was recovered from a male patient aged 40 to 50 who had an allogeneic stem cell transplant from a related donor, so the T cells may come from the graft donor. Some clones in this sample may be carry-over from other donors' samples. This chain connects TRBV5-1 to TRBJ2-7; 12 positions agree with TRBD2. The starting material was PBMCs, obtained 180 days after allogeneic stem cell transplant. The CDR3 here is CASSGGLAGFYEQYF. In DNA form, the CDR3 reads TGCGCCAGCAGCGGAGGACTAGCGGGGTTCTACGAGCAGTACTTC.